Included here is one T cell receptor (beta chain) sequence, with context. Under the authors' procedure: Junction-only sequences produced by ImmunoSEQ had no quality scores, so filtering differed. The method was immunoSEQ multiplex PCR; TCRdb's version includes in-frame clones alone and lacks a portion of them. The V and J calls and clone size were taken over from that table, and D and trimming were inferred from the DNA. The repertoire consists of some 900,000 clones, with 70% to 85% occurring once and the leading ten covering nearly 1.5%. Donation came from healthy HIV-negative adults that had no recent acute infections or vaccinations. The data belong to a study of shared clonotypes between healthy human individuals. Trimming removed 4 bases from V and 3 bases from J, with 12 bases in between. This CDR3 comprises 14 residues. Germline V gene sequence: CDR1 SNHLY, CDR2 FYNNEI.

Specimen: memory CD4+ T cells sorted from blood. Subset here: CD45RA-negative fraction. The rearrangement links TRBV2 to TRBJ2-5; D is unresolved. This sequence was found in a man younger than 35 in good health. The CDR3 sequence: CASSGLGLKETQYF. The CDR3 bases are TGTGCCAGCAGTGGACTGGGATTAAAAGAGACCCAGTACTTC.